This paragraph covers one T cell receptor beta chain sequence. Its specificity is unknown. In the PCR, 60 Vbeta and 13 Jbeta primers were used. Sequencing was performed with immunoSEQ multiplex PCR; in TCRdb, only in-frame clones are kept and a portion is missing. The table has 150,000 or so clones, about 74% seen once. This specimen belongs to a study of cytomegalovirus exposure and HLA in healthy donors. Whole-study results and caveats: Immune exposure was documented only through CMV serostatus. With high specificity and sensitivity, the classifier reportedly diagnosed cytomegalovirus status.

The V end was cut by 6 bases, the J end by 1 base, with 22 bases between. The CDR3 extends over 19 amino acids. Germline V CDR1 and CDR2: LNHDA, SQIVND (reference sequence). This chain uses TRBV19 with TRBJ1-6; perhaps TRBD1 as D (6 bases). This clonotype was obtained from a man aged 18-30 years in good health and CMV-seropositive. Sequencing was performed on PBMCs. CDR3 sequence: CASRTRLRTAYSYNSPLHF. As DNA, the CDR3 is TGTGCCAGTAGGACCCGGCTACGGACAGCGTATTCCTATAATTCACCCCTCCACTTT.